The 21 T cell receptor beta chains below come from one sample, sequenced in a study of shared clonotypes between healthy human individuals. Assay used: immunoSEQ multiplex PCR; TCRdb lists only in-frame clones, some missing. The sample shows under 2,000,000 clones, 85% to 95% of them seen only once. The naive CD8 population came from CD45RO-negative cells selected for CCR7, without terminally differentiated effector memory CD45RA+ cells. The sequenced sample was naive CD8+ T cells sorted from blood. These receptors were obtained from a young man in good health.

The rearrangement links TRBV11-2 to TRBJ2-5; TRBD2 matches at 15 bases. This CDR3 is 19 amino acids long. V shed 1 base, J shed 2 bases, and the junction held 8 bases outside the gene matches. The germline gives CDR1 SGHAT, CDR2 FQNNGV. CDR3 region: CASSLVGTSGRTWQETQYF. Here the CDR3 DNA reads TGTGCCAGCAGCTTAGTAGGGACTAGCGGGAGGACGTGGCAAGAGACCCAGTACTTC.

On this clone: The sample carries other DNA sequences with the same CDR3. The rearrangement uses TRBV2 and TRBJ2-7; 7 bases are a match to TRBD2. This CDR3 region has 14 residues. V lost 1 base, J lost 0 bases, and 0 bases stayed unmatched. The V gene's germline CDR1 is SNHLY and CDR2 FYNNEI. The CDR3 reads CASSEGLASYEQYF. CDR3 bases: TGTGCCAGCAGTGAAGGACTAGCCTCCTACGAGCAGTACTTC.

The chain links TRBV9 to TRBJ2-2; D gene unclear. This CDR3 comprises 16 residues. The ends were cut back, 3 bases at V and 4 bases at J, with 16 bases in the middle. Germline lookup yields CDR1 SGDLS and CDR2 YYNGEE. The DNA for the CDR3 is TGTGCCAGCAGCGACGACATTGGGCTCGCCACCGGGGAGCTGTTTTTT. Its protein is CASSDDIGLATGELFF.

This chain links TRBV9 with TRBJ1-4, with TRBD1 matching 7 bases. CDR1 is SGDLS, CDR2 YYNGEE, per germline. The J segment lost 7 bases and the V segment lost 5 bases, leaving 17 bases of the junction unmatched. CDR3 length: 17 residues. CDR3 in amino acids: CASSYDGTASLGEKLFF. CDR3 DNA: TGTGCCAGCAGTTATGACGGGACAGCCTCCCTCGGTGAAAAACTGTTTTTT.

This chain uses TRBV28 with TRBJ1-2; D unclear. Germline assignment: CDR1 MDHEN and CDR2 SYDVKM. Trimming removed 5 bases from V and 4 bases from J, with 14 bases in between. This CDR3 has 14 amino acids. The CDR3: CASSPAGEIYGYTF. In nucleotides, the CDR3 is TGTGCCAGCAGTCCCGCCGGTGAGATCTATGGCTACACCTTC.

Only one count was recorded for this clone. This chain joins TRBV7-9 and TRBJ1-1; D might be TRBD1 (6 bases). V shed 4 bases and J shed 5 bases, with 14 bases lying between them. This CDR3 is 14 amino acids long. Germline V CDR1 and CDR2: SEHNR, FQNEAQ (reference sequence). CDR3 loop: CASSYSSGATEAFF. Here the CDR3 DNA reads TGTGCCAGCAGCTACAGTTCGGGGGCGACTGAAGCTTTCTTT.

This chain's CDR3 is CASSYSENYEQYF. The DNA of the CDR3 is TGTGCCAGCAGTTACTCAGAGAACTACGAGCAGTACTTC. The V and J genes are TRBV6-6 and TRBJ2-7; no clear D gene. This CDR3 is built from 13 residues. Trimming cost V 0 bases and J 3 bases, with 6 bases left between them. Germline V CDR1 and CDR2: MNHNY, SVGAGI (reference sequence).

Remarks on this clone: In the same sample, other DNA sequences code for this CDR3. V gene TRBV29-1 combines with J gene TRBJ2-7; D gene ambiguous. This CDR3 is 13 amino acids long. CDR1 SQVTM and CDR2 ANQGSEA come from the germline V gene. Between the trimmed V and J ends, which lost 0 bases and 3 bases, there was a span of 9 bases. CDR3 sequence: CSVEEGASYEQYF. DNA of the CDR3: TGCAGCGTTGAAGAGGGCGCCAGCTACGAGCAGTACTTC.

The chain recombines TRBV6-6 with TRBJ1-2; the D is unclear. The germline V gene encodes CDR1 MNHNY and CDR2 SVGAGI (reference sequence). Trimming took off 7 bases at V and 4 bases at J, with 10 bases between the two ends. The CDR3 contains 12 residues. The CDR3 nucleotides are TGTGCCAGCACCTTCGCCCCCTATGGCTACACCTTC. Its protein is CASTFAPYGYTF.

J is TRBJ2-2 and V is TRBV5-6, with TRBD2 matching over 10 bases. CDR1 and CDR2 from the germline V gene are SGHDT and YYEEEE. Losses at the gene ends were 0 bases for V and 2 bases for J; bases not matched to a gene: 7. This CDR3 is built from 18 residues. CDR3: CASSLDPSGSENTGELFF. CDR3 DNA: TGTGCCAGCAGCTTGGATCCTAGCGGGAGTGAAAACACCGGGGAGCTGTTTTTT.

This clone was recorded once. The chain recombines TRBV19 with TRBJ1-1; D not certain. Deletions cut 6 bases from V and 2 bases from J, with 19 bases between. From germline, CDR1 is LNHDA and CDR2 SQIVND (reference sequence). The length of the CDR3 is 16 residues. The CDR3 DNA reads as TGTGCCAGTAGGACGTCCCTGGGGAGCAGAAACACTGAAGCTTTCTTT. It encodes CASRTSLGSRNTEAFF.

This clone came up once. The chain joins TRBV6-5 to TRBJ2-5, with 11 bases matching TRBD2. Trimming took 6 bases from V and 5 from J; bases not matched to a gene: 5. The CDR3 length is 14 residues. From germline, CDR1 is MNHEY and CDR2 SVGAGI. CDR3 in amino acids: CASSKLAGVETQYF. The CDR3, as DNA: TGTGCCAGCAGCAAACTAGCGGGGGTGGAGACCCAGTACTTC.

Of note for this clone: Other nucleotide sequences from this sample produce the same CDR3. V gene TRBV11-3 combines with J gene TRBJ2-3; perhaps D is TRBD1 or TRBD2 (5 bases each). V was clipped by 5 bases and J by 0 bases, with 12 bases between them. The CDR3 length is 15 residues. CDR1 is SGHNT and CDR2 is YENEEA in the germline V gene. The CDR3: CASSLGVTSTDTQYF. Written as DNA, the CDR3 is TGTGCCAGCAGCCTGGGGGTTACTAGCACAGATACGCAGTATTTT.

The CDR3 loop reads CASSLDRIEQYF. In DNA form, the CDR3 reads TGCGCCAGCAGCTTGGACAGAATCGAGCAGTACTTC. The gene calls are TRBV5-1 and TRBJ2-7; D ambiguous. In germline, CDR1 is SGHRS, CDR2 YFSETQ. V shed 0 bases and J shed 6 bases, with 7 bases lying between them. The CDR3 spans 12 residues. Drawing the rest from reference TRBV5-1 and TRBJ2-7, the complete variable domain is KAGVTQTPRYLIKTRGQQVTLSCSPISGHRSVSWYQQTPGQGLQFLFEYFSETQRNKGNFPGRFSGRQFSNSRSEMNVSTLELGDSALYLCASSLDRIEQYFGPGTRLTVT.

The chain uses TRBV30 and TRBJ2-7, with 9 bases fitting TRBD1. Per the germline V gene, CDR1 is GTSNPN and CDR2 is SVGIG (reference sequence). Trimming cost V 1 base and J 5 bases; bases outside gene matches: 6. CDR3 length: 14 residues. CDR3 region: CAWSAGQGTHEQYF. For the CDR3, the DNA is TGTGCCTGGAGTGCGGGACAGGGCACCCACGAGCAGTACTTC. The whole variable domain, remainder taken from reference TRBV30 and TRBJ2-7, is SQTIHQWPATLVQPVGSPLSLECTVEGTSNPNLYWYRQAAGRGLQLLFYSVGIGQISSEVPQNLSASRPQDRQFILSSKKLLLSDSGFYLCAWSAGQGTHEQYFGPGTRLTVT.

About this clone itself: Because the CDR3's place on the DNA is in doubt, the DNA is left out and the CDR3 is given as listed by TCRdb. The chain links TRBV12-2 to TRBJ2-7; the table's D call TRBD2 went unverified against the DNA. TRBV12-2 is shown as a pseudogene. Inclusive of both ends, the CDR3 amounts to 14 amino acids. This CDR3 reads CASRFGGGAREQYF.

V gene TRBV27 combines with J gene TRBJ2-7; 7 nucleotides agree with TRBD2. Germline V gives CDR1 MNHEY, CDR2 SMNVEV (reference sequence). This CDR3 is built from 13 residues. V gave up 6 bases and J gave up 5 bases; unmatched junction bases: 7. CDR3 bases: TGTGCCAGCAGCCTACGGGGGAGGGACGAGCAGTACTTC. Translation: CASSLRGRDEQYF.

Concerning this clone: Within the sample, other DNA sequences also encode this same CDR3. The CDR3 region has the DNA TGTGCCAGCAGCTTGGGTGGGGGAGCCGAGCAGTACTTC. Protein: CASSLGGGAEQYF. V gene TRBV5-4 combines with J gene TRBJ2-7, with D perhaps TRBD1 or TRBD2 (5 bases each). Trimming took off 0 bases at V and 6 bases at J, with 10 bases between the two ends. This CDR3 spans 13 amino acids. Germline CDR1 SGHNT, CDR2 YYREEE (reference sequence).

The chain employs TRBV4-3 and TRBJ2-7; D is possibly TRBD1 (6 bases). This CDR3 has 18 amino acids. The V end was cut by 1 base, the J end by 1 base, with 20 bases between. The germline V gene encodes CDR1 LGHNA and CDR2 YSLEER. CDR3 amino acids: CASSQAASAGVVSYEQYF. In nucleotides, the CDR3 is TGCGCCAGCAGCCAAGCGGCCTCGGCAGGGGTCGTATCCTACGAGCAGTACTTC.

The CDR3 DNA follows: TGTGCCAGCAGCTTGCCGGGGGAAAATTCACCCCTCCACTTT. Translation gives CASSLPGENSPLHF. The rearrangement uses TRBV5-4 and TRBJ1-6; D is perhaps TRBD1 (5 bases). This CDR3 is built from 14 residues. CDR1 and CDR2 from the germline V gene are SGHNT and YYREEE (reference sequence). Between the trimmed V and J ends, which lost 1 base and 7 bases, there was a span of 9 bases.

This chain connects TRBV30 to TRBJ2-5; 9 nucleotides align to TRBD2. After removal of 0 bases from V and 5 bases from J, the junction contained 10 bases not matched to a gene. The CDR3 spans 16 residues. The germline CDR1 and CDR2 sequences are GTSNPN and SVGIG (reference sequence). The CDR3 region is CAWSVGAGGPLETQYF. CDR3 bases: TGTGCCTGGAGTGTAGGGGCGGGAGGGCCGCTGGAGACCCAGTACTTC.